This entry lists 12 T cell receptor beta chains sequenced from one sample in a study of blood T cell repertoires in COVID-19. The protocol was immunoSEQ multiplex PCR, while the TCRdb copy is restricted to in-frame clones and leaves out a portion. This table has approximately 250,000 clones, 88% appearing once. Input material: PBMCs or T cells enriched from blood (not recorded which). These receptors were collected from a woman aged 40-49 years with acute COVID-19.

This chain uses TRBV4-1 with TRBJ1-2; D ambiguous. The germline CDR1 and CDR2 sequences are MGHRA and YSYEKL. V dropped 1 base and J dropped 4 bases, with 7 bases sitting between them. The CDR3 contains 13 residues. The CDR3 protein is CASSQGALYGYTF. CDR3 sequence (DNA): TGCGCCAGCAGCCAAGGCGCCCTCTATGGCTACACCTTC.

V gene TRBV5-1 combines with J gene TRBJ2-3, with 7 bases identical to TRBD1. Germline V lookup: CDR1 SGHRS, CDR2 YFSETQ. This CDR3 is built from 13 residues. With 4 bases clipped from V and 4 bases from J, the junction kept 3 bases outside the gene matches. The CDR3 DNA reads TGCGCCAGCAGCGGGCAGGGGGCAGATACGCAGTATTTT. This gives the protein CASSGQGADTQYF.

This chain uses TRBV10-1 with TRBJ1-3, with 7 positions matching TRBD1. CDR1 and CDR2 from the germline V gene are WNHNN and SYGVQD (reference sequence). The V segment lost 3 bases and the J segment 3 bases; nucleotides outside the gene matches: 5. This CDR3 spans 15 amino acids. CDR3 bases: TGCGCCAGCAGTGACTCCGACAGGGATGGAAACACCATATATTTT. Translated, it gives CASSDSDRDGNTIYF.

The chain has TRBV10-1 and TRBJ2-5; 7 positions agree with TRBD2. The CDR3 covers 17 residues. From germline, CDR1 is WNHNN and CDR2 SYGVQD (reference sequence). The V gene end was trimmed by 0 bases and the J gene end by 1 base; junction bases not matched to a gene: 8. The CDR3 loop is CASSESRTSDLQETQYF. The CDR3 DNA follows: TGCGCCAGCAGTGAGTCGAGAACTAGCGACCTCCAAGAGACCCAGTACTTC.

The rearrangement joins TRBV5-1 to TRBJ1-4; possibly TRBD1 for D (5 bases). Germline loops: CDR1 SGHRS, CDR2 YFSETQ. V lost 4 bases to trimming and J lost 5 bases, with 18 bases between them. CDR3 length: 16 amino acids. The DNA for the CDR3 is TGCGCCAGCAGCCAGAGGTCTTGGACACAAAATGAAAAACTGTTTTTT. Protein sequence: CASSQRSWTQNEKLFF.

The rearrangement joins TRBV5-8 to TRBJ1-2; D unclear. Per the germline V gene, CDR1 is SGHTS and CDR2 is YDEGEE. V was clipped by 0 bases and J by 3 bases, with 6 bases between them. This CDR3 is built from 13 residues. CDR3 nucleotides: TGTGCCAGCAGCTTGGGTCGGTACTATGGCTACACCTTC. Translating it yields CASSLGRYYGYTF.

The chain joins TRBV7-8 to TRBJ2-2; 7 bases are shared with TRBD2. V was clipped by 3 bases and J by 4 bases; unmatched bases: 5. CDR1 SGHVS and CDR2 FQNEAQ come from the germline V gene. This CDR3 is 15 amino acids long. The CDR3, as DNA: TGTGCCAGCAGCTTCGGGGGGATGCGCACCGGGGAGCTGTTTTTT. Encoded protein: CASSFGGMRTGELFF.

This clone was observed a single time. The V call is TRBV19, the J call TRBJ1-4; D unclear. V was trimmed by 9 bases and J by 8 bases, leaving 10 bases between them. CDR3 size: 11 residues. Germline CDR1 LNHDA, CDR2 SQIVND (reference sequence). The CDR3 spells CASRTGEKLFF. The CDR3 DNA reads as TGTGCCAGCCGAACGGGGGAAAAACTGTTTTTT.

V gene TRBV18 combines with J gene TRBJ2-1; possible D gene TRBD2, 6 bases. The CDR3 has 17 amino acids. The germline CDR1 and CDR2 sequences are KGHSH and LQKENI. Between the trimmed V and J ends, which lost 3 bases and 0 bases, there was a span of 15 bases. The CDR3 spells CASSPRSSGSSYNEQFF. The DNA for the CDR3 is TGTGCCAGCTCACCTCGGAGTAGCGGATCCTCCTACAATGAGCAGTTCTTC.

The rearrangement uses TRBV11-2 and TRBJ1-4, with D maybe TRBD1 (5 bases). Germline loops: CDR1 SGHAT, CDR2 FQNNGV. The V gene lost 5 bases and the J gene lost 8 bases, with 18 bases spanning the gap. The CDR3 is made up of 15 amino acids. The CDR3: CASSQMWKRGEKLFF. Written as DNA, the CDR3 is TGTGCCAGCAGCCAGATGTGGAAAAGGGGAGAAAAACTGTTTTTT. Together with reference TRBV11-2 and TRBJ1-4, the CDR3 gives the full variable domain: EAGVAQSPRYKIIEKRQSVAFWCNPISGHATLYWYQQILGQGPKLLIQFQNNGVVDDSQLPKDRFSAERLKGVDSTLKIQPAKLEDSAVYLCASSQMWKRGEKLFFGSGTQLSVL.

V usage is TRBV24-1 and J usage is TRBJ2-7, with D perhaps matching TRBD1 (6 bases). The germline V gene has CDR1 KGHDR and CDR2 SFDVKD. The V gene lost 4 bases and the J gene lost 2 bases, with 26 bases spanning the gap. This CDR3 contains 19 residues. The CDR3 reads CATSDQDRLDRRMTYEQYV. CDR3 DNA sequence: TGTGCCACCAGTGACCAAGACAGATTGGACAGAAGAATGACCTACGAGCAGTACGTC.

This clone came up a few times. CDR3 DNA: TGTGCCAGCAGCTTAGAGTTGAGGGCTTTCGGCACTGAAGCTTTCTTT. Its translation: CASSLELRAFGTEAFF. The chain couples TRBV7-8 to TRBJ1-1; D not certain. The V end lost 1 base, the J end lost 4 bases, and 16 bases lay between the germline ends. The CDR3 contains 16 residues. Germline V gene data show CDR1 as SGHVS and CDR2 as FQNEAQ.